These 22 T cell receptor beta chains were sequenced from one sample in a study of T cell changes during pregnancy in multiple sclerosis. The repertoire was sequenced with immunoSEQ multiplex PCR; TCRdb's copy has only in-frame clones and lacks some. The repertoire consists of tens of thousands of clones, with approximately 93% occurring once and the leading ten covering 3% to 4%. The specimen comprised CD8+ T cells from peripheral blood mononuclear cells, sampled in the second trimester of pregnancy. These receptors originate from a female donor with multiple sclerosis, enrolled in a pregnancy study.

The V gene is TRBV11-3, the J gene TRBJ2-7; no reliable D call. Germline V CDR1 and CDR2: SGHNT, YENEEA. The ends were cut back, 0 bases at V and 0 bases at J, with 3 bases in the middle. This CDR3 spans 13 amino acids. CDR3 coding DNA: TGTGCCAGCAGCTTAGACAGCTCCTACGAGCAGTACTTC. Translating gives CASSLDSSYEQYF.

The chain combines TRBV7-9 with TRBJ1-1; 7 bases fit TRBD1. This CDR3 is 13 amino acids long. Germline lookup yields CDR1 SEHNR and CDR2 FQNEAQ (reference sequence). Trimming removed 5 bases from V and 7 bases from J; junction bases left unmatched: 7. Written as DNA, the CDR3 is TGTGCCAGCAGCCCCGAGACAGGGTTTGAAGCTTTCTTT. Its protein product is CASSPETGFEAFF.

The chain combines TRBV5-6 with TRBJ1-2, with D maybe TRBD1 (6 bases). The length of the CDR3 is 16 residues. V gave up 2 bases and J gave up 7 bases, with 21 bases separating them. CDR1 and CDR2 (germline): SGHDT, YYEEEE. CDR3 nucleotide sequence: TGTGCCAGCAGCTTTGGCATTGAGGGGGGGGTTGTTGGCTACACCTTC. Translated, it gives CASSFGIEGGVVGYTF.

CDR3 residues: CASSPGLAGIGEQFF. DNA of the CDR3: TGTGCCAGCAGCCCTGGACTAGCGGGAATAGGTGAGCAGTTCTTC. This chain joins TRBV7-9 and TRBJ2-1; 12 positions agree with TRBD2. Germline CDR1 and CDR2: SEHNR and FQNEAQ (reference sequence). There are 15 residues in the CDR3. V was pared by 5 bases and J by 9 bases, with 8 bases of the junction left unmatched.

The chain recombines TRBV4-2 with TRBJ1-2; maybe TRBD1 (6 bases). Germline values: CDR1 LGHNA, CDR2 YNFKEQ. This CDR3 spans 16 amino acids. Trimming shortened V by 3 bases and J by 0 bases, and 14 bases separated the two germline ends. This chain's CDR3 is CASSHETGHTNYGYTF. The CDR3 nucleotides are TGTGCCAGCAGCCACGAGACAGGCCATACTAACTATGGCTACACCTTC.

V gene TRBV5-6 combines with J gene TRBJ1-1; the D is unclear. Per the germline V gene, CDR1 is SGHDT and CDR2 is YYEEEE. The CDR3 consists of 13 residues. Deletions cut 4 bases from V and 4 bases from J, with 11 bases between. CDR3 sequence reads: CASSPPTGTEAFF. In DNA form, the CDR3 reads TGTGCCAGCAGCCCACCCACGGGCACTGAAGCTTTCTTT.

This clone has a single count. The chain couples TRBV5-1 to TRBJ2-7; 9 bases are shared with TRBD2. The germline gives CDR1 SGHRS, CDR2 YFSETQ. With 1 base clipped from V and 2 bases from J, the junction kept 1 base outside the gene matches. The CDR3 is made up of 14 amino acids. The CDR3 DNA is TGCGCCAGCAGCTTGCCTAGCGGGACCTACGAGCAGTACTTC. It encodes CASSLPSGTYEQYF.

A note on this clone: Other DNA sequences from this sample encode an identical CDR3 as well. The V gene is TRBV7-2, the J gene TRBJ2-1; TRBD2 agrees at 11 bases. Germline trimming cut 1 base from V and 1 base from J; bases unmatched to any gene: 0. The CDR3 length is 16 residues. CDR1 SGHTA and CDR2 FQGNSA come from the germline V gene. The CDR3 coding sequence is TGTGCCAGCAGCTTAGGACTAGCGGGATCCTACAATGAGCAGTTCTTC. The encoded protein is CASSLGLAGSYNEQFF.

The chain carries TRBV2 and TRBJ1-2, with D possibly being TRBD1 (5 bases). Germline-derived CDR1 and CDR2 are SNHLY and FYNNEI. This CDR3 has 11 amino acids. Trimming took off 6 bases at V and 8 bases at J, with 10 bases between the two ends. The CDR3 reads CASSGGRGYTF. The CDR3 DNA follows: TGTGCCAGCAGCGGGGGTCGAGGCTACACCTTC.

The chain joins TRBV19 to TRBJ1-1; D unresolved. Trimming took off 1 base at V and 1 base at J, with 7 bases between the two ends. CDR3 length equals 14 residues. Germline V gene data show CDR1 as LNHDA and CDR2 as SQIVND (reference sequence). CDR3 DNA sequence: TGTGCCAGTAGTATAGGCACAGAGAACACTGAAGCTTTCTTT. It codes for CASSIGTENTEAFF.

The CDR3 nucleotides are TGTGCCAGCAGCTTGGGGACAGCAGGCTACGAGCAGTACTTC. Protein product: CASSLGTAGYEQYF. The rearrangement uses TRBV5-4 and TRBJ2-7; a weak D match, TRBD1 (6 bases). This CDR3 comprises 14 residues. Germline-derived CDR1 and CDR2 are SGHNT and YYREEE (reference sequence). V lost 0 bases to trimming and J lost 3 bases, with 10 bases between them.

The V and J genes are TRBV9 and TRBJ2-3, with 7 positions matching TRBD2. The V segment lost 4 bases and the J segment 4 bases; nucleotides outside the gene matches: 3. The CDR3 extends over 13 amino acids. Germline V gene data show CDR1 as SGDLS and CDR2 as YYNGEE. CDR3 sequence (DNA): TGTGCCAGCAGCCCCCTAGCGGCAGATACGCAGTATTTT. Translated: CASSPLAADTQYF.

The V call is TRBV19, the J call TRBJ2-7; 8 positions match TRBD2. Germline-derived CDR1 and CDR2 are LNHDA and SQIVND (reference sequence). The CDR3 is made up of 14 amino acids. V lost 7 bases and J lost 3; bases outside the gene matches: 8. CDR3 bases: TGTGCCAGTAACCCCGGGACTAGTCACTACGAGCAGTACTTC. Its translation is CASNPGTSHYEQYF. Based on the CDR3 plus reference TRBV19 and TRBJ2-7, the full variable domain is DGGITQSPKYLFRKEGQNVTLSCEQNLNHDAMYWYRQDPGQGLRLIYYSQIVNDFQKGDIAEGYSVSREKKESFPLTVTSAQKNPTAFYLCASNPGTSHYEQYFGPGTRLTVT.

In DNA, the CDR3 is TGCGCCAGCAGCCAAGAAGGTCCTAGCGGTCCTTCCTACGAGCAGTACTTC. Protein sequence: CASSQEGPSGPSYEQYF. The chain links TRBV4-3 to TRBJ2-7; TRBD2 matches 7 bases. V dropped 0 bases and J dropped 1; count of bases not matched to a gene: 9. This CDR3 has 17 residues. Germline values: CDR1 LGHNA, CDR2 YSLEER.

This sequence joins TRBV27 and TRBJ1-2; D is unclear. Germline V gives CDR1 MNHEY, CDR2 SMNVEV (reference sequence). V lost 5 bases and J lost 9, with 19 bases in between. CDR3 length: 14 residues. CDR3 residues: CASSRLGSSGSYTF. DNA for the CDR3: TGTGCCAGCAGTCGATTAGGGTCGTCCGGGAGCTACACCTTC.

The chain has TRBV5-1 and TRBJ2-7; 9 bases are shared with TRBD2. The germline gives CDR1 SGHRS, CDR2 YFSETQ. This CDR3 has 15 residues. The junction had 11 bases not matched to a gene; V was cut back by 3 bases and J by 7 bases. This chain's CDR3 is CASSSKGGRAQEQYF. CDR3 bases: TGCGCCAGCAGCTCTAAGGGCGGGAGGGCCCAAGAGCAGTACTTC.

The gene calls are TRBV28 and TRBJ2-3; TRBD2 matches at 14 bases. From germline, CDR1 is MDHEN and CDR2 SYDVKM. The junction had 7 bases not matched to a gene; V was cut back by 5 bases and J by 3 bases. This CDR3 has 17 residues. CDR3 sequence (DNA): TGTGCCAGCAGTAGCGGGACTAGCGGGAGTCCAACAGATACGCAGTATTTT. The encoded protein is CASSSGTSGSPTDTQYF.

This clone was detected only once. This chain uses TRBV27 with TRBJ2-7; D is possibly TRBD2 (6 bases). The ends were cut back, 6 bases at V and 1 base at J, with 10 bases in the middle. This CDR3 region has 13 residues. Germline V CDR1 and CDR2: MNHEY, SMNVEV (reference sequence). DNA of the CDR3: TGTGCCAGCAGCTATAGCGGTTCCTACGAGCAGTACTTC. Translation: CASSYSGSYEQYF.

The genes are TRBV2 and TRBJ2-3; TRBD2 matches 12 bases. V dropped 5 bases and J dropped 3; count of bases not matched to a gene: 0. CDR3 length: 14 amino acids. Per germline, CDR1 SNHLY and CDR2 FYNNEI. CDR3 DNA sequence: TGTGCCAGCAGTACTAGCGGGAGGACAGATACGCAGTATTTT. This translates into CASSTSGRTDTQYF.

In this sample, this clone turned up once. V is TRBV25-1 and J is TRBJ1-1; D is undetermined. Germline CDR1 is MGHDK and CDR2 is SYGVNS. Trimming took 0 bases from V and 7 from J, leaving 9 bases between them. The CDR3 is made up of 13 amino acids. In DNA form, the CDR3 reads TGTGCCAGCAGTGAATATAGTTACAGTGAAGCTTTCTTT. Amino acid sequence: CASSEYSYSEAFF.

The rearrangement joins TRBV5-8 to TRBJ2-3, with 8 nucleotides matching TRBD1. The germline CDR1 and CDR2 sequences are SGHTS and YDEGEE. The CDR3 runs to 14 residues. The trim removed 4 bases at V and 5 bases at J, leaving 6 bases unmatched. The CDR3 nucleotides are TGTGCCAGCAGCCCAGGACAGGGAATAGATACGCAGTATTTT. Residues: CASSPGQGIDTQYF.

The rearrangement uses TRBV7-9 and TRBJ1-2; TRBD1 matches at 7 bases. CDR1 is SEHNR and CDR2 is FQNEAQ in the germline V gene (reference sequence). V shed 0 bases, J shed 8 bases, and the junction held 3 bases outside the gene matches. CDR3 size: 13 residues. The CDR3 reads CASSLATGRGYTF. In DNA form, the CDR3 reads TGTGCCAGCAGCTTAGCGACAGGGAGGGGCTACACCTTC.